Detailed here is one T cell receptor beta chain. Its recognized antigen is unknown. No per-base quality is available; no much larger clone lies one base away. The protocol used for the library was the immunoSEQ multiplex PCR assay. Drawn from immuneACCESS, this table holds only the in-frame rearrangements with V and J called that TCRdb kept. Clones are partly lost; checked studies trace under half to an unresolved V gene and leave the rest unexplained. The sample table lists around 250,000 clones, roughly 82% of them with a count of one. About an eighth of the sample is taken by the ten largest. This entry is derived from a study of control samples from healthy donors and cancer patients (dated by TCRdb to 2018 to 2021). The cysteine opens and the phenylalanine closes a CDR3 of 14 amino acids. The kept DNA is CDR3 alone, 42 bases in frame from the first base. CDR1 LNHDA and CDR2 SQIVND were looked up in the germline V gene (reference sequence). Here V drops 3 bases and J drops 5 bases, and the junction holds 4 bases not matched to any gene.

The V and J segments used are TRBV19 and TRBJ2-1; TRBD1 agrees with 7 junctional bases. Sample: PBMCs. The clonotype was recovered from a woman aged 60-70 years with lung cancer. The CDR3 region reads CASSMGQSHNEQFF. The nucleotides read TGTGCCAGTAGTATGGGACAGTCCCACAATGAGCAGTTCTTC.